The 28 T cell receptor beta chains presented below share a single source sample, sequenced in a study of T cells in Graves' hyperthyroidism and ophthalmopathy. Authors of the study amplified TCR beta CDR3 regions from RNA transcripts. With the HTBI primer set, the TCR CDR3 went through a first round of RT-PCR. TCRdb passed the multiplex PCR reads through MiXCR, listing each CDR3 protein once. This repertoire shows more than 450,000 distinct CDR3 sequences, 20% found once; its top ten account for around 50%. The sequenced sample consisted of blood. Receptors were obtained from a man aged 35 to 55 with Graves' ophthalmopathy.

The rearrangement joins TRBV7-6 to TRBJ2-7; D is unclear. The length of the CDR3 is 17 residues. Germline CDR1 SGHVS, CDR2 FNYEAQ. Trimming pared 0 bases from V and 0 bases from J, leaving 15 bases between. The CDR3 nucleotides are TGTGCCAGCAGCTTAGCTTCTGGTATAGTTAGCTCCTACGAGCAGTACTTC. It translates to CASSLASGIVSSYEQYF.

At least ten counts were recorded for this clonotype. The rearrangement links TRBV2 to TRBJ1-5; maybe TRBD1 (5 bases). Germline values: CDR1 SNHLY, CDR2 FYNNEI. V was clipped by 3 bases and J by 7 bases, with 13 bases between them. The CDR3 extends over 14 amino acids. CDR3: CASSEGDRKQPQHF. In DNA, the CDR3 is TGTGCCAGCAGTGAGGGAGACAGAAAACAGCCCCAGCATTTT.

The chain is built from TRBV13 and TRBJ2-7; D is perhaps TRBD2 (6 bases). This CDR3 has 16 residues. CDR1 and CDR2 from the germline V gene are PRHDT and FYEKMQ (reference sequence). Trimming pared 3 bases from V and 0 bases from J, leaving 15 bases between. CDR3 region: CASSFKLAPPSYEQYF. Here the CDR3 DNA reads TGTGCCAGCAGCTTTAAACTAGCCCCCCCCTCCTACGAGCAGTACTTC.

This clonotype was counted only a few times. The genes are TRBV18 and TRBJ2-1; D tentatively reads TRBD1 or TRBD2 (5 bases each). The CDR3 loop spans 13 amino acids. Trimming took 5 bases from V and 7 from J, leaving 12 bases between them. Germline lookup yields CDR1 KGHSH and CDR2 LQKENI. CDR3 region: CASSSRDLNEQFF. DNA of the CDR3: TGTGCCAGCTCATCTCGGGACCTAAATGAGCAGTTCTTC.

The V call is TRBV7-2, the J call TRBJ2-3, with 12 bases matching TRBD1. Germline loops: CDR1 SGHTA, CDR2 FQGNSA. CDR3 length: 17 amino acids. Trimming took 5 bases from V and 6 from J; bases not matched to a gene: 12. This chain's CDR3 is CASSPTLGTGGPDTQYF. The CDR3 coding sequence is TGTGCCAGCAGCCCGACTCTGGGGACAGGGGGCCCCGATACGCAGTATTTT.

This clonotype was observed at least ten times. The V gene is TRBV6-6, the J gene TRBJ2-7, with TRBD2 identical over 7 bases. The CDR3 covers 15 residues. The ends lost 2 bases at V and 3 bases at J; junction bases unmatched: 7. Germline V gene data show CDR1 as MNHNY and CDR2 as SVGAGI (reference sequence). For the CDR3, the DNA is TGTGCCAGCAGTTACGGGGAGGGGCAGGTCTACGAGCAGTACTTC. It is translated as CASSYGEGQVYEQYF.

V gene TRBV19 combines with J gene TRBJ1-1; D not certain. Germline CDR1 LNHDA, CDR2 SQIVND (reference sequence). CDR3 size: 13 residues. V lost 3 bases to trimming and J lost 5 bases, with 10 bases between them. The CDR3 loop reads CASSIVTGTEAFF. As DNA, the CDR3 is TGTGCCAGTAGTATCGTCACGGGGACTGAAGCTTTCTTT.

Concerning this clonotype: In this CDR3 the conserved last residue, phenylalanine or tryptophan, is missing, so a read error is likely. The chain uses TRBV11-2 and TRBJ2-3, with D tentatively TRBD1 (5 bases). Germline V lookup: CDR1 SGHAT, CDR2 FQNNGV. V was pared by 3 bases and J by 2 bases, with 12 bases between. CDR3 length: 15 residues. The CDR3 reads CASSLYQGNTDTQYL. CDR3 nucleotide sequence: TGTGCCAGCAGCTTGTATCAGGGTAACACAGATACGCAGTATCTT.

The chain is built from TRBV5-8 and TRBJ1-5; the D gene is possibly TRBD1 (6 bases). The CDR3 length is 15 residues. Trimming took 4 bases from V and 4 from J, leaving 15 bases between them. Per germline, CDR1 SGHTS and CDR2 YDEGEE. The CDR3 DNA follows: TGTGCCAGCAGCCAGGGGAGGGTGAGGAATCAGCCCCAGCATTTT. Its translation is CASSQGRVRNQPQHF.

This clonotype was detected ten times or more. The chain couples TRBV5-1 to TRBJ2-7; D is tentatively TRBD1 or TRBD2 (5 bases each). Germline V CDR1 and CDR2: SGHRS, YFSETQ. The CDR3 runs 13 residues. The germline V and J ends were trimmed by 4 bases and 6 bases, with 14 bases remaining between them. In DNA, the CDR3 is TGCGCCAGCAGCCCTACGGGGACCCGCGAGCAGTACTTC. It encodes CASSPTGTREQYF. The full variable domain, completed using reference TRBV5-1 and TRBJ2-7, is KAGVTQTPRYLIKTRGQQVTLSCSPISGHRSVSWYQQTPGQGLQFLFEYFSETQRNKGNFPGRFSGRQFSNSRSEMNVSTLELGDSALYLCASSPTGTREQYFGPGTRLTVT.

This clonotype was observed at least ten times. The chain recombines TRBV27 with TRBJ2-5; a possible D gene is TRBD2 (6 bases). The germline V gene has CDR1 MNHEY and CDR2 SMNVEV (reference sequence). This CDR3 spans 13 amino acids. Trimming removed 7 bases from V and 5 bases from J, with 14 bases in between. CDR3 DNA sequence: TGTGCCAGCATCCCCCGGGGGAGGGAGACCCAGTACTTC. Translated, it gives CASIPRGRETQYF.

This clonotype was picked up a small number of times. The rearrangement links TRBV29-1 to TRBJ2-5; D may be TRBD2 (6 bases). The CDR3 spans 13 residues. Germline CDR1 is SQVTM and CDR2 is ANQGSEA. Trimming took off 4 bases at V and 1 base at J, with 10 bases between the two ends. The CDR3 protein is CSVGGGAQETQYF. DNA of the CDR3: TGCAGCGTTGGGGGAGGAGCCCAAGAGACCCAGTACTTC.

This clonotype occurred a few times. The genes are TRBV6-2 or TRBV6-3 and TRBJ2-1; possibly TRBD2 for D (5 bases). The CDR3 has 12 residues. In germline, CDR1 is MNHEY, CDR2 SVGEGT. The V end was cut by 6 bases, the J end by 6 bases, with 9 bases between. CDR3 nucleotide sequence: TGTGCCAGCAGACTAGACTCCAATGAGCAGTTCTTC. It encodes CASRLDSNEQFF.

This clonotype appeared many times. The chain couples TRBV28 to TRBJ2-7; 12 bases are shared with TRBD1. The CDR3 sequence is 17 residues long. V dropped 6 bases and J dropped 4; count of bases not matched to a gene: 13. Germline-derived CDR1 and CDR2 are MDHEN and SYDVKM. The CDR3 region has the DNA TGTGCCAGCAGATCCCCGCCGGGACAGGGGGCGAGGTACGAGCAGTACTTC. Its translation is CASRSPPGQGARYEQYF.

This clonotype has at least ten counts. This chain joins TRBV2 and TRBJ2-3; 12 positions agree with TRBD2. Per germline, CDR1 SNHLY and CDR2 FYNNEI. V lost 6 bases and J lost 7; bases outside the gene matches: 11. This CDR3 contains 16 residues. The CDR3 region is CASSPLAGGGIYTQYF. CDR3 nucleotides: TGTGCCAGCAGCCCACTAGCGGGGGGTGGAATATATACGCAGTATTTT.

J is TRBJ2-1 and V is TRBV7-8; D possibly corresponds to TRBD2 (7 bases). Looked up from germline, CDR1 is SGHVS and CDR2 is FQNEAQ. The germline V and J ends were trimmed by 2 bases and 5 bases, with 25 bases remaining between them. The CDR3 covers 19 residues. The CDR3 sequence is CASSLRRGGGGPRDNEQFF. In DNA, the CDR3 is TGTGCCAGCAGCTTAAGGAGGGGGGGGGGGGGCCCCCGAGACAATGAGCAGTTCTTC.

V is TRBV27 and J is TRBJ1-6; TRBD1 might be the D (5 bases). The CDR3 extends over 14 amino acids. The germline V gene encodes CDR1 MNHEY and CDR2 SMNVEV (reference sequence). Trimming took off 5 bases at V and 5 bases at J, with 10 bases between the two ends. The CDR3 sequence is CASSGQGNNSPLHF. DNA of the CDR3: TGTGCCAGCAGTGGGCAGGGCAATAATTCACCCCTCCACTTT.

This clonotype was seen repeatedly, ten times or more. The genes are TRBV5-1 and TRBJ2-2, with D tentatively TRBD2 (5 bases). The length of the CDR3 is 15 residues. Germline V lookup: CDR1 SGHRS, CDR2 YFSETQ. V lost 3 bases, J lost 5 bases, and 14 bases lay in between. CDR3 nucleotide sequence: TGCGCCAGCAGCTCGTTAGAAGGCGGGACCGGGGAGCTGTTTTTT. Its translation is CASSSLEGGTGELFF. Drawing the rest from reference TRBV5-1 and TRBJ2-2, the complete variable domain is KAGVTQTPRYLIKTRGQQVTLSCSPISGHRSVSWYQQTPGQGLQFLFEYFSETQRNKGNFPGRFSGRQFSNSRSEMNVSTLELGDSALYLCASSSLEGGTGELFFGEGSRLTVL.

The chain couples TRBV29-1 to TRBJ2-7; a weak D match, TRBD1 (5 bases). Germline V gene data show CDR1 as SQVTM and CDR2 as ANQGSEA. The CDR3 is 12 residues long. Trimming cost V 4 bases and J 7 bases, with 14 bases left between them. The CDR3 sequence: CSVADTPAEQYF. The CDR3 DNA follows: TGCAGCGTTGCGGACACGCCGGCAGAGCAGTACTTC.

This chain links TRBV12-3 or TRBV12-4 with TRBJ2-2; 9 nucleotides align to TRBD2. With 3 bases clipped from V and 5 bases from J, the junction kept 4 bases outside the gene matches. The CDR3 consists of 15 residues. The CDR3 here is CASSLRGGQTGELFF. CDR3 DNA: TGTGCCAGCAGTTTGCGGGGGGGGCAAACCGGGGAGCTGTTTTTT.

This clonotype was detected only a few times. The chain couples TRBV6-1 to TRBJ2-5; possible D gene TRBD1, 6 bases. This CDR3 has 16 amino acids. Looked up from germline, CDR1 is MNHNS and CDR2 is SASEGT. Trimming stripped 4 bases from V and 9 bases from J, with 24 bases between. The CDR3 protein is CASSAPLGARFGAQYF. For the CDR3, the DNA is TGTGCCAGCAGTGCGCCACTGGGGGCACGCTTCGGGGCCCAGTACTTC.

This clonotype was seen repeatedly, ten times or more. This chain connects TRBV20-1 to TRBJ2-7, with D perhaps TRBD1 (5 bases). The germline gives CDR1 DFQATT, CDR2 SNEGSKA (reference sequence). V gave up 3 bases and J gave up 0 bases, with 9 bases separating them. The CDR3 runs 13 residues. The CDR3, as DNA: TGCAGTGCTAGTCAGGACATCTCCTACGAGCAGTACTTC. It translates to CSASQDISYEQYF.

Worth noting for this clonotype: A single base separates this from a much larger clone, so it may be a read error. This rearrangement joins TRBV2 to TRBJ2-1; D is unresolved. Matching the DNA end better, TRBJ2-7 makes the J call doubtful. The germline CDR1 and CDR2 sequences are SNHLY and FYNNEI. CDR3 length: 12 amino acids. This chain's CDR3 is CASSEAYNEQYF. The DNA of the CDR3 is TGTGCCAGCTCTGAGGCCTACAATGAGCAGTACTTC.

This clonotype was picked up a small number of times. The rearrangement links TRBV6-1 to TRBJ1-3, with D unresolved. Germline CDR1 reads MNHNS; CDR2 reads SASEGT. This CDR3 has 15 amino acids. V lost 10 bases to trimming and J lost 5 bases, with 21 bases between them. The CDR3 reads CANSRRAVSRNTIYF. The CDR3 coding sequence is TGTGCCAACTCCCGAAGAGCAGTGTCCAGAAACACCATATATTTT.

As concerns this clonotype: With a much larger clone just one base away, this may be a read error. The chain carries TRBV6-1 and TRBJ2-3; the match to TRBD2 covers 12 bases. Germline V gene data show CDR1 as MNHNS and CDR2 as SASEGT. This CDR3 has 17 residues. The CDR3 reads CASNERRLAGATDTQYF. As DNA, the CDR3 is TGTGCCAGCAATGAACGCAGACTAGCGGGGGCCACAGATACGCAGTATTTT.

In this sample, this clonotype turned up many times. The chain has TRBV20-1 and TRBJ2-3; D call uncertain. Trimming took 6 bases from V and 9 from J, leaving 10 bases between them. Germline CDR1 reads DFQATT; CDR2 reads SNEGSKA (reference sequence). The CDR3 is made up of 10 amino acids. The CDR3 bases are TGCAGTGCCCGGTCCGTAACGCAGTATTTT. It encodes CSARSVTQYF.

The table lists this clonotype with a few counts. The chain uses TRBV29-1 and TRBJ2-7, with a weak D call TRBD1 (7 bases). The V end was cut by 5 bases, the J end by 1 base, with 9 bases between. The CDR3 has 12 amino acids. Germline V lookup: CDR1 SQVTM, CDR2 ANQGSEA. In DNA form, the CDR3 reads TGCAGCGTTCCAGGGGGGTCCTACGAGCAGTACTTC. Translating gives CSVPGGSYEQYF.

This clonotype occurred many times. CDR3 protein: CASSPPSFTDTQYF. The DNA for the CDR3 is TGTGCCAGCTCCCCTCCAAGTTTCACAGATACGCAGTATTTT. The chain links TRBV18 to TRBJ2-3; the D is unclear. Looked up from germline, CDR1 is KGHSH and CDR2 is LQKENI. V was clipped by 6 bases and J by 2 bases, with 12 bases between them. This CDR3 spans 14 amino acids.